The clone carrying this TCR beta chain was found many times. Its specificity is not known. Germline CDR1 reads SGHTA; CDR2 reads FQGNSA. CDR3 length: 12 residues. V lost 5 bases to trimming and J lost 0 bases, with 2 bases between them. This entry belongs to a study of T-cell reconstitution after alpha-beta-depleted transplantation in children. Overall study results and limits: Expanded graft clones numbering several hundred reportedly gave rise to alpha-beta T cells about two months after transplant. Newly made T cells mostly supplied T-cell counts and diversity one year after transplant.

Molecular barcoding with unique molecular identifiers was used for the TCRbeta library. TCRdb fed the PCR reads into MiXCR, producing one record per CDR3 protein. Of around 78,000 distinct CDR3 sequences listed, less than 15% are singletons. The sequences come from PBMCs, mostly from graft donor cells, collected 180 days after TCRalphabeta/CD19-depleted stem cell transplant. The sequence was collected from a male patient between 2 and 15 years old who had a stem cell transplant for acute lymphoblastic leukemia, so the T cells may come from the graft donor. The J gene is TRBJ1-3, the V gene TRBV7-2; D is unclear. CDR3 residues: CASSGSGNTIYF. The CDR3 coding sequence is TGTGCCAGCAGCGGCTCTGGAAACACCATATATTTT.